This TCR beta chain was sequenced in a study of identical twins (dated by TCRdb to the mid-2010s). The study in broad terms: The study deep-sequenced TCR alpha and beta repertoires from monozygotic twins, unrelated adults of various ages and cord blood to test whether fetal clonotypes persist. Replicate twin experiments were performed at different times using different library preparation protocols to rule out contamination. Here is what the overall study found, with its caveats: A weaker excess of twin sharing was found in beta out-of-frame sequences because the signal-to-noise ratio was lowered by fewer shared sequences. Out-of-frame TCR alpha sharing in monozygotic twins was systematically underestimated by recombination models, whereas sharing between unrelated individuals was in agreement with the recombination models. Abundant cord blood beta clonotypes carried fewer insertions; young adult naive repertoires showed a weaker similar trend, while memory repertoires showed none. Compared with coincidental sharing between unrelated individuals, an excess of low generation-probability sequences was observed among out-of-frame TCR alpha sequences shared between twins. Because the same donors could not be followed over many years, conclusions were based on cross-sectional statistical analysis. Invariant T cells such as MAIT and iNKT could partly confound zero-insertion analyses, although diverse VJ usage argued against such confounding for most clonotypes.

Library creation used 5' RACE. The sequencer was an Illumina HiSeq 2000. Template switching introduced a universal primer binding site; the final cDNA contained a unique molecular identifier, enabling accurate counting of TCR cDNA molecules. First-strand cDNA for TCR alpha and beta chains was synthesized from specific primers in the conserved constant-segment region. To control for contamination, each cDNA library was double barcoded with a SMART-Mk sample barcode plus Illumina barcodes. Two successive PCR steps introduced TruSeq adapter sequences along with Illumina sample barcodes. The TCR alpha and beta cDNA libraries were sequenced on the Illumina HiSeq platform using custom primers. As for how the authors treated the data: Unique molecular identifiers were extracted from raw reads with MiGEC, and CDR3 positions were determined with MiXCR. Recombination models were inferred per individual with the repgenHMM and IGoR tools using an EM algorithm. Shared clonotype analysis was performed with the tcR package in R, normalizing sharing by the product of cloneset sizes. Out-of-frame nonproductive sequences were analyzed to study raw recombination free of thymic and clonal selection effects. TCRdb redid the processing of the public reads, applying fastp at Q25 and MiXCR, and retained in-frame beta chains. Each CDR3 protein gets just one entry, which takes the most common genes and DNA from the rows behind it. The V and J calls here are based on TCRdb, not the publication. The sample profile shows some 200,000 distinct CDR3 sequences; around 8% of them were found once. About 2% of the sample belongs to the ten largest clones.

Every donor was a healthy Caucasian. The twin cohort comprised three pairs of female monozygotic twins, all aged about 18 to 29 years. Miltenyi CD45RO+ enrichment and human naive T-cell isolation kits were used to isolate memory (CD45RO+) and naive T cells from PBMC. To note about this clonotype: What antigen it recognizes has not been identified. Base quality data are lacking; no much larger clone is found one base away.

The CDR3 holds 16 amino acids from the cysteine to the phenylalanine. This entry keeps only the CDR3 DNA: 48 bases, framed from base 1. Per the germline V gene (reference sequence), MNHEY is the CDR1 and SMNVEV is the CDR2. V lost 6 bases and J lost 0 bases, and the count of bases not matched to a germline gene is 8. The same specimen was also included in a second study, on yellow fever vaccine responses in identical twins. In that second paper, the authors write: The authors reported that the T cell response to vaccination in identical twins appeared partly convergent and partly personalized. In identical twins, the study followed T cell clones that responded to the vaccine with precision.

The sequence links TRBV27 to TRBJ1-2; 9 middle bases align to TRBD1. This TCR derives from a woman younger than 35 in good health. The sample taken for sequencing was memory (CD45RO+) T cells sorted from blood. What this sample's cell subset or site label stands for: CD45RO+ enriched T cells. In nucleotides, the sequence is TGTGCCAGCAGAAGGACAGGGGTCTTAGCTAACTATGGCTACACCTTC. Its amino acids are CASRRTGVLANYGYTF.